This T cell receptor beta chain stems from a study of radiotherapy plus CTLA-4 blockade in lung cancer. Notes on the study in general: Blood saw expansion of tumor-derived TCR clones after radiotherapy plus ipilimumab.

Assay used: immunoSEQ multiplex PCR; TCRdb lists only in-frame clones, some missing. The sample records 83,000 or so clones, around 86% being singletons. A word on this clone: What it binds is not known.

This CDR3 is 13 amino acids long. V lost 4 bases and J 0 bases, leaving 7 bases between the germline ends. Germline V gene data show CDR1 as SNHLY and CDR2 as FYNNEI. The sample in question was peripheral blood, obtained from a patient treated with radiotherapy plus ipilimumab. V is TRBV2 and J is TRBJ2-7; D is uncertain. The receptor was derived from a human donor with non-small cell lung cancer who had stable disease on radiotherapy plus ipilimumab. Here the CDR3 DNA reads TGTGCCAGCAGTGTAAACCCCTCCTACGAGCAGTACTTC. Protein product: CASSVNPSYEQYF.